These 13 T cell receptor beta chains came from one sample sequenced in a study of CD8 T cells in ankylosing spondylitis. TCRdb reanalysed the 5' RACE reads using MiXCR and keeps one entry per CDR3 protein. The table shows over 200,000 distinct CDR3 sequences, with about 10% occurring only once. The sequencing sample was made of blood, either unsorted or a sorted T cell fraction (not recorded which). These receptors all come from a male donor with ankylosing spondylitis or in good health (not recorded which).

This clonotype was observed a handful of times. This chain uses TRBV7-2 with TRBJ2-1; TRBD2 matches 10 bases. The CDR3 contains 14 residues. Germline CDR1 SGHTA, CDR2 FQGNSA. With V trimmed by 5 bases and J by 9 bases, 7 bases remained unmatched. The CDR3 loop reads CASSQAGGLGEQFF. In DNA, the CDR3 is TGTGCCAGCAGCCAAGCGGGGGGGCTCGGTGAGCAGTTCTTC.

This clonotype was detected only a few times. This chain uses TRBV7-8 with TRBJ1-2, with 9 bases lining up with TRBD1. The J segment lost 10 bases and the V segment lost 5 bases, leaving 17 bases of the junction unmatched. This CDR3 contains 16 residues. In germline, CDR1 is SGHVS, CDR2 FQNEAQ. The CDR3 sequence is CASSPRTGASRAFYTF. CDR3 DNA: TGTGCCAGCAGCCCCCGGACAGGGGCCTCTCGGGCGTTCTACACCTTC.

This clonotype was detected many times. The CDR3 reads CASTNPTVGYTDTQYF. CDR3 nucleotides: TGTGCCAGCACCAACCCGACAGTGGGGTACACAGATACGCAGTATTTT. V is TRBV12-3 or TRBV12-4 and J is TRBJ2-3; tentative D call: TRBD1 (5 bases). The length of the CDR3 is 16 residues. V was trimmed by 7 bases and J by 2 bases, leaving 19 bases between them.

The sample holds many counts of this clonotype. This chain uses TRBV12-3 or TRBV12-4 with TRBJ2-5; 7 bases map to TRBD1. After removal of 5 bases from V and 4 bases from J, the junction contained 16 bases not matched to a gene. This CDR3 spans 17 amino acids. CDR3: CASSPNTGTVVLETQYF. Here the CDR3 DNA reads TGTGCCAGCAGTCCAAACACCGGGACAGTCGTCTTAGAGACCCAGTACTTC.

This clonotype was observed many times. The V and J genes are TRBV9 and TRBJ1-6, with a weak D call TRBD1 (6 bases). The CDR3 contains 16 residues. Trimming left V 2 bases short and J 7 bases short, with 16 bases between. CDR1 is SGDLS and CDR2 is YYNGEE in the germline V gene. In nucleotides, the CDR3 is TGTGCCAGCAGCGTCAGTATACAGGGATCCAATTCACCCCTCCACTTT. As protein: CASSVSIQGSNSPLHF.

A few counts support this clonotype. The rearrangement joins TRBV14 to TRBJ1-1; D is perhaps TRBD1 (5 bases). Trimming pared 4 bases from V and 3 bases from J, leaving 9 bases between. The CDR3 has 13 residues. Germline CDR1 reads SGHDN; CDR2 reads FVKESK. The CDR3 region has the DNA TGTGCCAGCAGCCGGGGGGGGGACACTGAAGCTTTCTTT. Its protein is CASSRGGDTEAFF.

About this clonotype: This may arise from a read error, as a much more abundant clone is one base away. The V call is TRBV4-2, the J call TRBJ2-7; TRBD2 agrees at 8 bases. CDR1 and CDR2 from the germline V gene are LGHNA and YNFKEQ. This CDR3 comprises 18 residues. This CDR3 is CACSSRSSGGQSSYEQYF. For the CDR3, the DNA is TGTGCCTGCAGCTCTAGGTCCAGCGGGGGCCAGAGCTCCTACGAGCAGTACTTC.

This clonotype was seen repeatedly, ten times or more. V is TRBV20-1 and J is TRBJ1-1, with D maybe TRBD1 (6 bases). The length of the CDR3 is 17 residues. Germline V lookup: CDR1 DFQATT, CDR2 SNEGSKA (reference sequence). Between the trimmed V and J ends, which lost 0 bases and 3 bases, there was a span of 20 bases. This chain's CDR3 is CSARDAGRGVGDTEAFF. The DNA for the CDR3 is TGCAGTGCTAGAGATGCGGGCAGGGGAGTAGGGGACACTGAAGCTTTCTTT.

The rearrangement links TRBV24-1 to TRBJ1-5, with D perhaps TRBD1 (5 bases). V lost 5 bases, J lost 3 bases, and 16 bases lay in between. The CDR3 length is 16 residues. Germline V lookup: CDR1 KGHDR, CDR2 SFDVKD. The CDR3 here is CATSGVGASVNQPQHF. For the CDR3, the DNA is TGTGCCACCAGTGGTGTAGGGGCGAGCGTCAATCAGCCCCAGCATTTT.

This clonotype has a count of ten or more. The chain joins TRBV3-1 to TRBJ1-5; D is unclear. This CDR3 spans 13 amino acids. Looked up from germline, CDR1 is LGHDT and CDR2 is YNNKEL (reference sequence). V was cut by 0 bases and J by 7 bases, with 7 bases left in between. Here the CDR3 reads CASSQDRRQPQHF. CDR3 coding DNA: TGTGCCAGCAGCCAAGATAGGAGGCAGCCCCAGCATTTT.

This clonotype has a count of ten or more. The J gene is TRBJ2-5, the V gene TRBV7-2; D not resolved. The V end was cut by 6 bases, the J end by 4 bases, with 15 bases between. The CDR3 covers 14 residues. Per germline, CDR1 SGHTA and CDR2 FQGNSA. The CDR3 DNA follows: TGTGCCAGCAGACCGACCAGGACGGGAGAGACCCAGTACTTC. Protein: CASRPTRTGETQYF.

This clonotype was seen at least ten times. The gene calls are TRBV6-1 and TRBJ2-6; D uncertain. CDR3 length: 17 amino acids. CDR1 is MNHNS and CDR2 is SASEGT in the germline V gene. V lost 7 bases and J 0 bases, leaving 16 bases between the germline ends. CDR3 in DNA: TGTGCCAGCACCCTAGGCGCTTCGAGCTCTGGGGCCAACGTCCTGACTTTC. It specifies CASTLGASSSGANVLTF.

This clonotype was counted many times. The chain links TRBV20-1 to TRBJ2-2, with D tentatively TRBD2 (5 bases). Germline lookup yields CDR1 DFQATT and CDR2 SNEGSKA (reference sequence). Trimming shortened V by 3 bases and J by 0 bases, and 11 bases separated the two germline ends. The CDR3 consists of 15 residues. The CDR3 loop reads CSASRRGSNTGELFF. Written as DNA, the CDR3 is TGCAGTGCTAGTAGACGCGGGTCGAACACCGGGGAGCTGTTTTTT.